This T cell receptor beta chain was identified in a study of CD8 T cells in Susac syndrome. The germline gives CDR1 SGHVS, CDR2 FQNEAQ. The CDR3 has 14 amino acids. The V and J ends lost 3 bases and 0 bases respectively, with 6 bases between them. About 0.45 to 1 ug RNA was reverse transcribed with random hexamers. From the immunoSEQ multiplex PCR reads, TCRdb called clonotypes with MiXCR, one entry per CDR3 protein. The data show more than 150,000 distinct CDR3 sequences, around 96% seen once. TEMRA cells were FACS-enriched, unlike CD8+ and CD4+ T cells, which were negatively isolated. The rearrangement joins TRBV7-8 to TRBJ2-1; D is unresolved. Sequenced material: CD4+ T cells from PBMCs. This sequence was found in a human donor with Susac syndrome. The CDR3 protein is CASSLPSSYNEQFF. CDR3 coding DNA: TGTGCCAGCAGCTTGCCGAGCTCCTACAATGAGCAGTTCTTC. Supplemented by reference TRBV7-8 and TRBJ2-1, the full variable domain reads GAGVSQSPRYKVAKRGQDVALRCDPISGHVSLFWYQQALGQGPEFLTYFQNEAQLDKSGLPSDRFFAERPEGSVSTLKIQRTQQEDSAVYLCASSLPSSYNEQFFGPGTRLTVL.